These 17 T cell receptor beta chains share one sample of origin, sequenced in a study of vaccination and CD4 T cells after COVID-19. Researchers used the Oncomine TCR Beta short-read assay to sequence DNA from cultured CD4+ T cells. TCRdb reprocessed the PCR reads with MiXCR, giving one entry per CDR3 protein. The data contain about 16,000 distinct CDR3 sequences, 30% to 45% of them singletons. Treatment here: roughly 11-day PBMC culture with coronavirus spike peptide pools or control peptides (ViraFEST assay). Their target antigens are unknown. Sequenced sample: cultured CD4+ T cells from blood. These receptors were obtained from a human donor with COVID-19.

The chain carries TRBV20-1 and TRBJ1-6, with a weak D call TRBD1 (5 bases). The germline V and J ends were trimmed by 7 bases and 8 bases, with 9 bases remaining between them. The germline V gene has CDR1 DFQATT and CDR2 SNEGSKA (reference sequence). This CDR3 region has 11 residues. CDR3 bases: TGCAGTGGGGGGGTCGATTCACCCCTCCACTTT. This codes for CSGGVDSPLHF.

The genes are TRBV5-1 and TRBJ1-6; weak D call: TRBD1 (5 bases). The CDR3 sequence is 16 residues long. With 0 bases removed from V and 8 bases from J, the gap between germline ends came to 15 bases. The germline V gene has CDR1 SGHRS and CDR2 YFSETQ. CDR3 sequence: CASSLAGPQGDSPLHF. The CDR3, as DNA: TGCGCCAGCAGCTTGGCCGGGCCCCAAGGGGATTCACCCCTCCACTTT.

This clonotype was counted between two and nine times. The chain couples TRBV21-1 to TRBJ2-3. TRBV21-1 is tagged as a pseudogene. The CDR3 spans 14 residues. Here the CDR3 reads CASSKAGLADTQYF. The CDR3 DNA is TGTGCCAGCAGCAAAGCGGGTTTGGCAGATACGCAGTATTTT.

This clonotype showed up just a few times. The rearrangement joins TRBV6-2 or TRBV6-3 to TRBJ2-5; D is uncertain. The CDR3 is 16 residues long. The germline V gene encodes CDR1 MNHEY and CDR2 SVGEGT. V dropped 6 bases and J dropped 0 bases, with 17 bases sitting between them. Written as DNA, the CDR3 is TGTGCCAGCAGCCGAGGTGGTGGCCGACACCAAGAGACCCAGTACTTC. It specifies CASSRGGGRHQETQYF.

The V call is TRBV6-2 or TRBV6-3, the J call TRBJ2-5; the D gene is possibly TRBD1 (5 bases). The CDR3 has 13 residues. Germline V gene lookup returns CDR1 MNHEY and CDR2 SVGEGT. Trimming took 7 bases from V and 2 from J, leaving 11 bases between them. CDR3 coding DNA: TGTGCCAGCATGGGGCAGGCTCAAGAGACCCAGTACTTC. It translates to CASMGQAQETQYF.

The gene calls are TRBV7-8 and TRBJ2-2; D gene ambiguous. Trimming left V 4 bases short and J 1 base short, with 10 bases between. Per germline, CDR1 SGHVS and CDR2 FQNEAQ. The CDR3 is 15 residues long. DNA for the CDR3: TGTGCCAGCAGCTCCCGGGCCGTGAACACCGGGGAGCTGTTTTTT. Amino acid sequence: CASSSRAVNTGELFF. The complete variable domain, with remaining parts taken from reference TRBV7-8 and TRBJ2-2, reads GAGVSQSPRYKVAKRGQDVALRCDPISGHVSLFWYQQALGQGPEFLTYFQNEAQLDKSGLPSDRFFAERPEGSVSTLKIQRTQQEDSAVYLCASSSRAVNTGELFFGEGSRLTVL.

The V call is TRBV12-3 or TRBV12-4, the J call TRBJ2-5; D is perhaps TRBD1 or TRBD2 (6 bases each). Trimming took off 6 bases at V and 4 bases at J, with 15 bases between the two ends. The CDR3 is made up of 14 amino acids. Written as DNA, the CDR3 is TGTGCCAGCAGCCCGTCACAGGGAGGAGAGACCCAGTACTTC. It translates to CASSPSQGGETQYF.

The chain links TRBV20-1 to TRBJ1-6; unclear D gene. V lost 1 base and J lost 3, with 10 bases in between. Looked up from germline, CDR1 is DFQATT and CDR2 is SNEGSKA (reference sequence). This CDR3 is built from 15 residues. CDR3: CSARGEEFYNSPLHF. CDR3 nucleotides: TGCAGTGCTAGAGGGGAGGAATTCTATAATTCACCCCTCCACTTT.

CDR3 sequence reads: CASSPVRGNGYTF. Here the CDR3 DNA reads TGTGCCAGCAGCCCCGTGCGGGGTAACGGCTACACCTTC. The rearrangement uses TRBV11-2 and TRBJ1-2; no clear D gene. Germline V gene lookup returns CDR1 SGHAT and CDR2 FQNNGV. V was pared by 5 bases and J by 8 bases, with 15 bases between. The CDR3 has 13 amino acids.

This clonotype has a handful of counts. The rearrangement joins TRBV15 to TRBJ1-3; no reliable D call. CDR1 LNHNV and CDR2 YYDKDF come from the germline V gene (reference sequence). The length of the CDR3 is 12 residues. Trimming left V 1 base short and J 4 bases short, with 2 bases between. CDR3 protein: CATSRVGNTIYF. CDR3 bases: TGTGCCACCAGCAGAGTCGGAAACACCATATATTTT.

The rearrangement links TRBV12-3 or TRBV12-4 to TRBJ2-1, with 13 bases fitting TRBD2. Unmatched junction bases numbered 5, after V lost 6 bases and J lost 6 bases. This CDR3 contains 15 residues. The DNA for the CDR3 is TGTGCCAGCAGGTGGACTAGCGGGGGCCTCAATGAGCAGTTCTTC. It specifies CASRWTSGGLNEQFF.

The CDR3 sequence: CASSLPQALENIQYF. The CDR3, as DNA: TGTGCCAGCAGCTTACCGCAGGCCTTGGAAAACATTCAGTACTTC. The V call is TRBV11-2, the J call TRBJ2-4; D is ambiguous. The CDR3 extends over 15 amino acids. The V gene's germline CDR1 is SGHAT and CDR2 FQNNGV. V gave up 2 bases and J gave up 5 bases, with 13 bases separating them.

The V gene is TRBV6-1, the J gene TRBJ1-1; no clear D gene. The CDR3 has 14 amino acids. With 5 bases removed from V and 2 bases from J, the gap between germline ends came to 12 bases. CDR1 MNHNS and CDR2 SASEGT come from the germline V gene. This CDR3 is CASSRRPGNTEAFF. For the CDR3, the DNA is TGTGCCAGCAGTCGTCGACCGGGCAACACTGAAGCTTTCTTT.

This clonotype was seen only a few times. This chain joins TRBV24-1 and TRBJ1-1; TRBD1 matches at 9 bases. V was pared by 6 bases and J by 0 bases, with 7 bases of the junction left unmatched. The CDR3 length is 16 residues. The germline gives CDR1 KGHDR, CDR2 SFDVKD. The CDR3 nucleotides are TGTGCCACCAGTAAGGGACAGGGTAGCATGAACACTGAAGCTTTCTTT. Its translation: CATSKGQGSMNTEAFF.

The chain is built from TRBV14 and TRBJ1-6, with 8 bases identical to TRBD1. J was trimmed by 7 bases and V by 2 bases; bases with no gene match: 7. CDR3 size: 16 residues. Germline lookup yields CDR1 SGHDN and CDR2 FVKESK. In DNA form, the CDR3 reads TGTGCCAGCAGCCAAAAGGATCCAGGGGGCAATTCACCCCTCCACTTT. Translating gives CASSQKDPGGNSPLHF.

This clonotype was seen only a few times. Written as DNA, the CDR3 is TGTGCCAGCAGCCCTGGGGACAGAGCTAACTATGGCTACACCTTC. Translation: CASSPGDRANYGYTF. The genes are TRBV7-2 and TRBJ1-2, with 7 bases fitting TRBD1. Germline CDR1 and CDR2: SGHTA and FQGNSA. V shed 5 bases, J shed 0 bases, and the junction held 6 bases outside the gene matches. CDR3 length: 15 amino acids.

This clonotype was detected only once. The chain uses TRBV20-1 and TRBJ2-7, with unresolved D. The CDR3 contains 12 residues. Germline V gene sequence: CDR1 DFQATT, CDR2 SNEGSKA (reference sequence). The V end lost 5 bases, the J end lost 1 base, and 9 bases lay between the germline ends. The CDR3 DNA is TGCAGTGCTGCCGGACCTTCCTACGAGCAGTACTTC. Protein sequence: CSAAGPSYEQYF.